The 12 T cell receptor beta chains given below trace back to one sample, sequenced in a study of CD8+ T cells in alopecia areata. Treatment specified: oral pan-JAK inhibitor, 5-10 mg twice daily. Reverse transcription of extracted RNA yielded cDNA, which provided the sequencing template. This table comes from immunoSEQ multiplex PCR, and its TCRdb copy is limited to in-frame clones, with some not included. The sample has about 280,000 clones; roughly 60% are singletons. Specimen: CD4+ T cells sorted from blood, collected at week 24, from a patient treated with tofacitinib. Every receptor here comes from a human donor with alopecia areata.

The CDR3 protein is CSVGPLVTDTQYF. DNA of the CDR3: TGCAGCGTTGGTCCCCTGGTTACGGATACGCAGTATTTT. The chain recombines TRBV29-1 with TRBJ2-3; D unclear. Per the germline V gene, CDR1 is SQVTM and CDR2 is ANQGSEA. The CDR3 has 13 residues. Trimming cost V 4 bases and J 6 bases, with 14 bases left between them.

The chain uses TRBV11-2 and TRBJ2-5; no clear D gene. Germline-derived CDR1 and CDR2 are SGHAT and FQNNGV. This CDR3 has 15 residues. Trimming removed 6 bases from V and 2 bases from J, with 16 bases in between. CDR3 protein: CASRWPGRSQETQYF. In DNA form, the CDR3 reads TGTGCCAGCAGATGGCCCGGACGGTCTCAAGAGACCCAGTACTTC. Together with reference TRBV11-2 and TRBJ2-5, the CDR3 gives the full variable domain: EAGVAQSPRYKIIEKRQSVAFWCNPISGHATLYWYQQILGQGPKLLIQFQNNGVVDDSQLPKDRFSAERLKGVDSTLKIQPAKLEDSAVYLCASRWPGRSQETQYFGPGTRLLVL.

CDR3 protein: CASSSDPVGQETQYF. DNA for the CDR3: TGCGCCAGCAGCTCGGACCCGGTCGGGCAAGAGACCCAGTACTTC. The V gene is TRBV5-1, the J gene TRBJ2-5; unclear D gene. The CDR3 sequence is 15 residues long. Trimming cost V 3 bases and J 2 bases, with 14 bases left between them. Germline V gene sequence: CDR1 SGHRS, CDR2 YFSETQ. Complete variable domain (other parts from reference TRBV5-1 and TRBJ2-5): KAGVTQTPRYLIKTRGQQVTLSCSPISGHRSVSWYQQTPGQGLQFLFEYFSETQRNKGNFPGRFSGRQFSNSRSEMNVSTLELGDSALYLCASSSDPVGQETQYFGPGTRLLVL.

The chain joins TRBV7-3 to TRBJ1-1, with D perhaps matching TRBD1 (6 bases). Per germline, CDR1 SGHTA and CDR2 FQGTGA. This CDR3 is built from 14 residues. V lost 5 bases to trimming and J lost 3 bases, with 13 bases between them. Written as DNA, the CDR3 is TGTGCCAGCAGCCTCAGGGGTGGGGACACTGAAGCTTTCTTT. Translated, it gives CASSLRGGDTEAFF.

The J gene is TRBJ2-7, the V gene TRBV28; D uncertain. V lost 5 bases and J lost 3, with 8 bases in between. Germline V gene sequence: CDR1 MDHEN, CDR2 SYDVKM. The CDR3 is made up of 12 amino acids. The DNA for the CDR3 is TGTGCCAGCAGTAGCAGGAGCTACGAGCAGTACTTC. Translation gives CASSSRSYEQYF. The full variable domain, completed using reference TRBV28 and TRBJ2-7, is DVKVTQSSRYLVKRTGEKVFLECVQDMDHENMFWYRQDPGLGLRLIYFSYDVKMKEKGDIPEGYSVSREKKERFSLILESASTNQTSMYLCASSSRSYEQYFGPGTRLTVT.

The rearrangement uses TRBV30 and TRBJ2-1; D uncertain. The CDR3 runs 12 residues. Germline V gene lookup returns CDR1 GTSNPN and CDR2 SVGIG (reference sequence). The V end was cut by 2 bases, the J end by 9 bases, with 11 bases between. DNA for the CDR3: TGTGCCTGGAGTATTGGGCCAGGTGAGCAGTTCTTC. Its translation: CAWSIGPGEQFF.

A note on this clone: A junction boundary mismatches the germline segment, possibly from a read error. The chain employs TRBV7-7 and TRBJ2-1; 7 bases map to TRBD1. The CDR3 contains 14 residues. Looked up from germline, CDR1 is SSHAT and CDR2 is FNYEAQ (reference sequence). CDR3: CASSLGQPYNEQFF. Here the CDR3 DNA reads TGTGCTAGCAGCTTGGGACAGCCCTACAATGAGCAGTTCTTC. The complete variable domain, with remaining parts taken from reference TRBV7-7 and TRBJ2-1, reads GAGVSQSPRYKVTKRGQDVTLRCDPISSHATLYWYQQALGQGPEFLTYFNYEAQPDKSGLPSDRFSAERPEGSISTLTIQRTEQRDSAMYRCASSLGQPYNEQFFGPGTRLTVL.

V usage is TRBV5-6 and J usage is TRBJ2-7, with 12 bases lining up with TRBD1. Per germline, CDR1 SGHDT and CDR2 YYEEEE. The CDR3 has 16 amino acids. V trimming: 1 base; J trimming: 3 bases; junction bases outside the gene matches: 5. The DNA for the CDR3 is TGTGCCAGCAGCTTGAGGGGACAGGGGGCGAACTACGAGCAGTACTTC. Protein sequence: CASSLRGQGANYEQYF.

This clone turned up a few times. The J gene is TRBJ2-7, the V gene TRBV30; D is perhaps TRBD1 (6 bases). Trimming removed 1 base at V and 2 bases at J, with 9 bases between. The CDR3 spans 13 residues. The germline CDR1 and CDR2 sequences are GTSNPN and SVGIG (reference sequence). CDR3 bases: TGTGCCTGGAGTGCCCGGACAGCCTACGAGCAGTACTTC. This gives the protein CAWSARTAYEQYF.

The chain is built from TRBV5-1 and TRBJ2-7; 7 bases map to TRBD1. The CDR3 is 14 amino acids. Germline-derived CDR1 and CDR2 are SGHRS and YFSETQ. Germline trimming cut 0 bases from V and 6 bases from J; bases unmatched to any gene: 6. The CDR3 DNA is TGCGCCAGCAGCTTGGGAGACAGGGCGAGCGAGCAGTACTTC. This encodes CASSLGDRASEQYF.

CDR3 DNA: TGTGCCATCAGTGATTTAAGAGACAATGAGCAGTTCTTC. Its protein product is CAISDLRDNEQFF. J is TRBJ2-1 and V is TRBV10-3; no reliable D call. The CDR3 runs to 13 residues. Trimming left V 3 bases short and J 5 bases short, with 8 bases between. Per germline, CDR1 ENHRY and CDR2 SYGVKD.

The chain couples TRBV5-1 to TRBJ1-6, with D maybe TRBD1 (5 bases). The V gene lost 0 bases and the J gene lost 7 bases, with 11 bases spanning the gap. From germline, CDR1 is SGHRS and CDR2 YFSETQ. CDR3 size: 15 residues. The CDR3 nucleotides are TGCGCCAGCAGCTTGGTTAGGGGCCCGAATTCACCCCTCCACTTT. This sequence encodes CASSLVRGPNSPLHF.